Here is one T cell receptor beta chain with its context. The antigen is unknown. The assay was immunoSEQ multiplex PCR, and TCRdb's table has in-frame clones only and misses some. The sample has fewer than 30,000 clones; about four fifths are singletons. Per the germline V gene, CDR1 is WSHSY and CDR2 is SAAADI. This CDR3 has 13 residues. The J segment lost 5 bases and the V segment lost 4 bases, leaving 4 bases of the junction unmatched. The sample belongs to a study of T cells in localized non-small cell lung cancer. Findings of the study overall: The tumor had only one region sequenced, so heterogeneity remains possible. The study detected a median roughly 50 of the top 100 tumor clones in adjacent lung.

The chain uses TRBV10-2 and TRBJ2-5; 7 bases map to TRBD1. The sequencing used peripheral blood mononuclear cells, collected before any cancer treatment. The sequence was collected from a man aged 40 to 70 with stage III lung adenocarcinoma. DNA for the CDR3: TGCGCCAGCAGTGGTACAGGGGCGGAGACCCAGTACTTC. This sequence encodes CASSGTGAETQYF.